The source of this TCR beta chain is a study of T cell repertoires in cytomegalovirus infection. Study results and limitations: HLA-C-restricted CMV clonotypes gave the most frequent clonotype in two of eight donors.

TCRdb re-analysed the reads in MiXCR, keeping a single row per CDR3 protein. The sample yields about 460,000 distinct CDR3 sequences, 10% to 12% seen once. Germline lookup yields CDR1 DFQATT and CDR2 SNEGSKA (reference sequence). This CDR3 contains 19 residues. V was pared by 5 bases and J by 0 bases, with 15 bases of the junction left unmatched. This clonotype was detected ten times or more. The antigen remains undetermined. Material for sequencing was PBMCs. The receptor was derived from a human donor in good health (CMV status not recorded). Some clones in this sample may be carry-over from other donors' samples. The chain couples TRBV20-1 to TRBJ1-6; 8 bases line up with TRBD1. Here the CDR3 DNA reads TGCAGTGCTCCGGGTCCAGGGGGCCATCCCAGCTCCTATAATTCACCCCTCCACTTT. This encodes CSAPGPGGHPSSYNSPLHF.